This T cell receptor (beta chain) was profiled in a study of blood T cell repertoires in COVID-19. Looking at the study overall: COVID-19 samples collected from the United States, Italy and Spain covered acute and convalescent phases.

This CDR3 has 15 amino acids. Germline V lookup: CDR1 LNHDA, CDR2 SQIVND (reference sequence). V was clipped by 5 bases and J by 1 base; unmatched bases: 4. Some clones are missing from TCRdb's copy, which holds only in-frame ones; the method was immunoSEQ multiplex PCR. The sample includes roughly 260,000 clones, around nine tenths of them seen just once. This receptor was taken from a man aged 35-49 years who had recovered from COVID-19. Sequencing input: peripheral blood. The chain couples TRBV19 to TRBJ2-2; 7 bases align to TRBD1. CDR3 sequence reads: CASSSRQGNTGELFF. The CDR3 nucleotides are TGTGCCAGTAGTTCCCGACAGGGGAACACCGGGGAGCTGTTTTTT.